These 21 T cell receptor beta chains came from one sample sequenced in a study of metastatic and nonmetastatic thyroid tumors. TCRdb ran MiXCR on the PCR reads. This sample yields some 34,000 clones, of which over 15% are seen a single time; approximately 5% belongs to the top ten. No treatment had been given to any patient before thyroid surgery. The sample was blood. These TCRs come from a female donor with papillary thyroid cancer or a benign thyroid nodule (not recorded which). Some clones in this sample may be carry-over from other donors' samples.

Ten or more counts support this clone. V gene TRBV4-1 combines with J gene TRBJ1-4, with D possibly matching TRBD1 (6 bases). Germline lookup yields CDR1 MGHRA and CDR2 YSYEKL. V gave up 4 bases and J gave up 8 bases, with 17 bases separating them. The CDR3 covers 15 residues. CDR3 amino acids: CASSRVRGSGEKLFF. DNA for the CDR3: TGCGCCAGCAGCCGCGTTAGGGGGTCCGGCGAAAAACTGTTTTTT.

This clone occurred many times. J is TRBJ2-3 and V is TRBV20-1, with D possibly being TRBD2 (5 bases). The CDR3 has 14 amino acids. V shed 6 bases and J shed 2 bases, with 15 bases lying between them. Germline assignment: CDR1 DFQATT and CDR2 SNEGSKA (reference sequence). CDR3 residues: CSAVVRTLTDTQYF. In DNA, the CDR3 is TGCAGTGCCGTAGTAAGGACTCTCACAGATACGCAGTATTTT.

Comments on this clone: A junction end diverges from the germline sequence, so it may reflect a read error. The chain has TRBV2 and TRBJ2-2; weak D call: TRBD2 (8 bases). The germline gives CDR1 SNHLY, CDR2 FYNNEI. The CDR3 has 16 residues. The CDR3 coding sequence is TGTGCCAGCAGTGAATTAGGGACAGTGAATAGCGGGGAGCTGTTTTTC. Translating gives CASSELGTVNSGELFF.

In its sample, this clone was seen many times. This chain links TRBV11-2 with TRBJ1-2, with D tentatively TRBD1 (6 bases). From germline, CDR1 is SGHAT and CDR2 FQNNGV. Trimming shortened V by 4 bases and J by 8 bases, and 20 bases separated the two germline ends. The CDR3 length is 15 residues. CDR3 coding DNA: TGTGCCAGCAGCTCCCATGATGGGGGGCCGCGGGGCTACACCTTC. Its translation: CASSSHDGGPRGYTF.

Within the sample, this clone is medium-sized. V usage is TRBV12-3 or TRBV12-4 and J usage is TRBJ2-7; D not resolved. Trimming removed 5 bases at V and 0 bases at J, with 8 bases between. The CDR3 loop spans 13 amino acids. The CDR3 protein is CASSRGHSYEQYF. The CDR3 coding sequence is TGTGCCAGCAGTCGCGGTCACTCCTACGAGCAGTACTTC.

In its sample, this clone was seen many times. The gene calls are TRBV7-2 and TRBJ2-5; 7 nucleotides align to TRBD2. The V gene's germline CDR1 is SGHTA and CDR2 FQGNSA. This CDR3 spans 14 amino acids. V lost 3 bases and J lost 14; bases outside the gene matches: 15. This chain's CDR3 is CASSLRREAPIRYF. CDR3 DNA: TGTGCCAGCAGCTTGCGACGGGAGGCCCCAATTAGATACTTC.

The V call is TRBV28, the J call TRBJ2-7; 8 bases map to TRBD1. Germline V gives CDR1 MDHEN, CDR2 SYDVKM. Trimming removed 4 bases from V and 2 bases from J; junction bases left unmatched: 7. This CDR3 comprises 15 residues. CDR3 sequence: CASSSPTGGTYEQYF. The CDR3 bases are TGTGCCAGCAGTTCCCCAACAGGGGGTACCTACGAGCAGTACTTC. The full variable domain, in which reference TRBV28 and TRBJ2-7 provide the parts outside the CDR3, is DVKVTQSSRYLVKRTGEKVFLECVQDMDHENMFWYRQDPGLGLRLIYFSYDVKMKEKGDIPEGYSVSREKKERFSLILESASTNQTSMYLCASSSPTGGTYEQYFGPGTRLTVT.

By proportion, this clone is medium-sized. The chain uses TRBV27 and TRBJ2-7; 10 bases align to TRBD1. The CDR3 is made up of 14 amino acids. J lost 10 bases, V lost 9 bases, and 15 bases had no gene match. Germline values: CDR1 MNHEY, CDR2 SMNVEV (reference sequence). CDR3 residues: CASKTGTGDSRQYF. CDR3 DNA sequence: TGTGCCAGTAAAACCGGGACAGGGGATTCTAGACAGTACTTC.

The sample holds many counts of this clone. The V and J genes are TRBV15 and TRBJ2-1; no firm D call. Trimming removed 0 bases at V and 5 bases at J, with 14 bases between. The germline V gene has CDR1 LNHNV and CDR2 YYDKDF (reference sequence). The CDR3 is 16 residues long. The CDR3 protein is CATSREMALINNEQFF. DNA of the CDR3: TGTGCCACCAGCAGAGAAATGGCCTTAATAAACAATGAGCAGTTCTTC.

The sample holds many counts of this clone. The CDR3 coding sequence is TGCAGTGCGCCCCCAAGTGTAGAAGATACGCAGTATTTT. Translation: CSAPPSVEDTQYF. J is TRBJ2-3 and V is TRBV20-1, with no clear D. The CDR3 is 13 residues long. CDR1 is DFQATT, CDR2 SNEGSKA, per germline (reference sequence). Trimming took off 6 bases at V and 5 bases at J, with 15 bases between the two ends.

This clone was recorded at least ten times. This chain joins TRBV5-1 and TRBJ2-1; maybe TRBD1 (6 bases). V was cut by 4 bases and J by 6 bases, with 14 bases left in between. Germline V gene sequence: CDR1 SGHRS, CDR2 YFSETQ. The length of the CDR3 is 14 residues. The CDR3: CASSGITGFNEQFF. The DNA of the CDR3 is TGCGCCAGCAGCGGTATAACAGGGTTCAATGAGCAGTTCTTC.

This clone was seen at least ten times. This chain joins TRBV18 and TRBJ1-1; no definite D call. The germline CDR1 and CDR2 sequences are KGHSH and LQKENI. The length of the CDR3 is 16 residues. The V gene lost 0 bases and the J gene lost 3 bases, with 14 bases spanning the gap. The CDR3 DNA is TGTGCCAGCTCACCACCGGGTCTGGCGGGTTACACTGAAGCTTTCTTT. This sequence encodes CASSPPGLAGYTEAFF.

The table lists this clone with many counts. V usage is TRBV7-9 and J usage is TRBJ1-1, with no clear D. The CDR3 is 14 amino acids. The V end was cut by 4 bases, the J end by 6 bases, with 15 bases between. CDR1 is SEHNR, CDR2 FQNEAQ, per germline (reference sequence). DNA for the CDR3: TGTGCCAGCAGCTCGTCGACCAGAACTCCTGAAGCTTTCTTT. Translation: CASSSSTRTPEAFF. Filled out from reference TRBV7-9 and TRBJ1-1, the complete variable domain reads DTGVSQNPRHKITKRGQNVTFRCDPISEHNRLYWYRQTLGQGPEFLTYFQNEAQLEKSRLLSDRFSAERPKGSFSTLEIQRTEQGDSAMYLCASSSSTRTPEAFFGQGTRLTVV.

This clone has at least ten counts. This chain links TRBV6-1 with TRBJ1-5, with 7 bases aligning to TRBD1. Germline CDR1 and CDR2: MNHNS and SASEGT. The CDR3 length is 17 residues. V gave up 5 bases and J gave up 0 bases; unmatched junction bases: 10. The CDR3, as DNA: TGTGCCAGCAGTTCTATTGACAGGGACGGTAGCAATCAGCCCCAGCATTTT. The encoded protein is CASSSIDRDGSNQPQHF.

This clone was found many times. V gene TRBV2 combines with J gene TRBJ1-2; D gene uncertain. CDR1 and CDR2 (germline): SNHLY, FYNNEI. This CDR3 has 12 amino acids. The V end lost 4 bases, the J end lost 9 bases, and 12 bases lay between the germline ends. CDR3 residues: CASSGGLGSYTF. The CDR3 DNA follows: TGTGCCAGCAGTGGTGGGTTGGGGAGCTACACCTTC.

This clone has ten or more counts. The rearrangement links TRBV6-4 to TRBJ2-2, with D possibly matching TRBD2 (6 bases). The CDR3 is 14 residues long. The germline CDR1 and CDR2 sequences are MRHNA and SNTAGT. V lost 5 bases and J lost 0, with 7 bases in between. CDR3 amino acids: CASSRTTNTGELFF. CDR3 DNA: TGTGCCAGCAGTCGGACTACGAACACCGGGGAGCTGTTTTTT.

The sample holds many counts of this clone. The CDR3 region is CASSLANFAGRNEQFF. The CDR3 region has the DNA TGCGCCAGCAGCTTGGCCAACTTTGCAGGGAGGAATGAGCAGTTCTTC. J is TRBJ2-1 and V is TRBV5-1; a weak D match, TRBD2 (6 bases). The CDR3 has 16 amino acids. In germline, CDR1 is SGHRS, CDR2 YFSETQ. V was shortened by 0 bases and J by 7 bases, with 17 bases between the two germline ends.

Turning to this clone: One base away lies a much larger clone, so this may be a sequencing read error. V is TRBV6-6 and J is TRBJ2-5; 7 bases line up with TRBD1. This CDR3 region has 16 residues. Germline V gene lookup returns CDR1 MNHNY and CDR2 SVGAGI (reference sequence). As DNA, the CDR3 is TGTGCCGGCAGTTACCCGCCGGGACAGATTTACGGGACCCAGTACTTC. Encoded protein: CAGSYPPGQIYGTQYF.

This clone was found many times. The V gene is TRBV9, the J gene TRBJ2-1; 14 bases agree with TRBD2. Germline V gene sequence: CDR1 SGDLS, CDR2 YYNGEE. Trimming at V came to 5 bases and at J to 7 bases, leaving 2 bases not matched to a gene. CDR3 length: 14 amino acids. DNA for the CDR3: TGTGCCAGCAGTCGACTAGCGGGAGGGAATGAGCAGTTCTTC. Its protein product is CASSRLAGGNEQFF. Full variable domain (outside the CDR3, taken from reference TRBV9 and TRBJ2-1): DSGVTQTPKHLITATGQRVTLRCSPRSGDLSVYWYQQSLDQGLQFLIQYYNGEERAKGNILERFSAQQFPDLHSELNLSSLELGDSALYFCASSRLAGGNEQFFGPGTRLTVL.

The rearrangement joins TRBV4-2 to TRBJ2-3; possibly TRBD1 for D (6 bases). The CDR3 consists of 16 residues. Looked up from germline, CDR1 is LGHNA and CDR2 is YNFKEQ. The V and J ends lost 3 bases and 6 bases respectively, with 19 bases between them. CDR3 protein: CASSQESPTGWDTQYF. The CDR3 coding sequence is TGTGCCAGCAGCCAGGAGTCCCCCACAGGGTGGGATACGCAGTATTTT.

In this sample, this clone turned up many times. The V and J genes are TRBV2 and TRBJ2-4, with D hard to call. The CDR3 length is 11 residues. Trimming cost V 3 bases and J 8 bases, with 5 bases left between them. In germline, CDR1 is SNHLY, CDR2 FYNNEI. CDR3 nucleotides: TGTGCCAGCAGTGAGTGGGACATTCAGTACTTC. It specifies CASSEWDIQYF.